The 5 T cell receptor beta chains below were found in one sample sequenced in a study of blood T cells in healthy people across ages. PCR was performed a second time for roughly 7 to 12 cycles using a sample-barcoded 5' primer and a J-beta primer mix. Using its own MiXCR run on the 5' RACE reads, TCRdb lists one record per CDR3 protein. Altogether about a million distinct CDR3 sequences are present, roughly 51% being singletons, with the ten largest covering over 20%. Sequences were obtained from blood. The receptors derive from a woman aged 55-75 years in good health.

V and J are TRBV5-8 and TRBJ1-5, with TRBD1 as a possible D gene (5 bases). CDR1 and CDR2 (germline): SGHTS, YDEGEE. V was shortened by 2 bases and J by 3 bases, with 12 bases between the two germline ends. This CDR3 is 15 amino acids long. The CDR3 bases are TGTGCCAGCAGCTTAGGGGTGGAGGTCAATCAGCCCCAGCATTTT. It yields the protein CASSLGVEVNQPQHF.

The chain couples TRBV28 to TRBJ2-7; D remains unclear. Germline-derived CDR1 and CDR2 are MDHEN and SYDVKM. This CDR3 has 16 residues. V shed 6 bases and J shed 3 bases, with 21 bases lying between them. The CDR3 reads CASSQSKKGSYYEQYF. The CDR3 DNA sequence: TGTGCCAGCAGCCAGAGCAAGAAAGGCTCCTACTACGAGCAGTACTTC.

This chain's CDR3 is CASSSPDREVKRAFF. The CDR3 DNA reads TGTGCCAGCAGTTCCCCGGACAGGGAGGTCAAAAGAGCTTTCTTT. V gene TRBV6-5 combines with J gene TRBJ1-1; 8 bases line up with TRBD1. In germline, CDR1 is MNHEY, CDR2 SVGAGI. This CDR3 is built from 15 residues. Trimming cost V 4 bases and J 10 bases; bases outside gene matches: 14.

This clonotype was counted only a few times. The chain is built from TRBV10-3 and TRBJ2-3; D gene unclear. Germline assignment: CDR1 ENHRY and CDR2 SYGVKD. Trimming shortened V by 4 bases and J by 3 bases, and 8 bases separated the two germline ends. This CDR3 spans 13 amino acids. CDR3 DNA: TGTGCCATCAGTGGGATAGGTACAGATACGCAGTATTTT. It encodes CAISGIGTDTQYF.

This clonotype came up many times. V usage is TRBV2 and J usage is TRBJ2-5; 9 bases match TRBD2. CDR1 and CDR2 from the germline V gene are SNHLY and FYNNEI. V dropped 7 bases and J dropped 7; count of bases not matched to a gene: 13. This CDR3 has 15 residues. CDR3 amino acids: CASTGLAGSPGTQYF. The CDR3 bases are TGTGCCAGCACTGGGCTAGCGGGGAGCCCAGGGACCCAGTACTTC.